The clone carrying this TCR beta chain has ten or more counts. The record originates from a study of Graves' ophthalmopathy and Graves' hyperthyroidism. The CDR3 is 12 residues long. The germline V gene encodes CDR1 MNHNS and CDR2 SASEGT. V was clipped by 4 bases and J by 11 bases, with 9 bases between them. Amplification of the TCR beta CDR3 regions used RNA transcripts (as template). Second-round multiplex PCR followed a first-round RT-PCR using HTBI primers. TCRdb passed the multiplex PCR reads through MiXCR, listing each CDR3 protein once. The sample lists a few hundred thousand distinct CDR3 sequences, under 25% seen once, with 2.5% to 3.5% in the top ten.

This clonotype was sampled from a woman aged 18-29 years with stable Graves' hyperthyroidism. The rearrangement joins TRBV6-1 to TRBJ1-6, with a tentative D call TRBD1 (5 bases). Specimen: peripheral blood. CDR3: CASSGGGPPLHF. CDR3 DNA sequence: TGTGCCAGCAGTGGCGGGGGACCACCCCTCCACTTT.